The 18 T cell receptor beta chains below were found in one sample sequenced in a study of T cell responses to AZD1222 COVID-19 vaccine. Assay used: immunoSEQ multiplex PCR; TCRdb lists only in-frame clones, some missing. The sample shows about 140,000 clones, approximately 88% of them seen only once. The input for sequencing was peripheral blood, taken 28 days after the second dose of the MenACWY control vaccine. The source of these receptors is an adult who received the MenACWY meningococcal vaccine as a control.

This chain joins TRBV7-2 and TRBJ2-3; 12 bases agree with TRBD2. Germline-derived CDR1 and CDR2 are SGHTA and FQGNSA. Trimming cost V 5 bases and J 7 bases; bases outside gene matches: 10. The CDR3 sequence is 16 residues long. CDR3 sequence: CASSHTSGGNRHTQYF. CDR3 DNA sequence: TGTGCCAGCAGCCATACTAGCGGGGGGAATCGACATACGCAGTATTTT. Drawing the rest from reference TRBV7-2 and TRBJ2-3, the complete variable domain is GAGVSQSPSNKVTEKGKDVELRCDPISGHTALYWYRQSLGQGLEFLIYFQGNSAPDKSGLPSDRFSAERTGGSVSTLTIQRTQQEDSAVYLCASSHTSGGNRHTQYFGPGTRLTVL.

The rearrangement uses TRBV3-1 (or the pseudogene TRBV3-2) and TRBJ1-2; D is ambiguous. The CDR3 consists of 12 residues. Germline V gene data show CDR1 as LGHDT and CDR2 as YNNKEL (reference sequence). The ends were cut back, 1 base at V and 8 bases at J, with 8 bases in the middle. The CDR3, as DNA: TGTGCCAGCAGCCAAGCCCCGAAAGGCTACACCTTC. Translation gives CASSQAPKGYTF.

The V gene is TRBV14, the J gene TRBJ1-3; D not resolved. The germline gives CDR1 SGHDN, CDR2 FVKESK. V shed 4 bases and J shed 0 bases, with 10 bases lying between them. This CDR3 is built from 15 residues. The CDR3 sequence: CASSREIHSGNTIYF. In DNA, the CDR3 is TGTGCCAGCAGCCGAGAGATTCACTCTGGAAACACCATATATTTT.

CDR3 loop: CASFYQGPSSYNSPLHF. In nucleotides, the CDR3 is TGCGCCAGCTTCTACCAGGGCCCGAGCTCCTATAATTCACCCCTCCACTTT. V usage is TRBV10-1 and J usage is TRBJ1-6; tentatively, D is TRBD1 (5 bases). The length of the CDR3 is 17 residues. The V end lost 8 bases, the J end lost 0 bases, and 17 bases lay between the germline ends. The germline V gene encodes CDR1 WNHNN and CDR2 SYGVQD (reference sequence).

This sequence joins TRBV29-1 and TRBJ2-1, with D perhaps being TRBD1 or TRBD2 (5 bases each). Germline lookup yields CDR1 SQVTM and CDR2 ANQGSEA. The CDR3 covers 12 residues. V gave up 5 bases and J gave up 6 bases, with 11 bases separating them. CDR3 in amino acids: CSVHRGGNEQFF. The CDR3 nucleotides are TGCAGCGTTCATCGGGGCGGCAATGAGCAGTTCTTC.

The chain couples TRBV6-2 or TRBV6-3 to TRBJ1-6; D remains ambiguous. Trimming left V 5 bases short and J 10 bases short, with 9 bases between. CDR3 size: 12 residues. CDR1 MNHEY and CDR2 SVGEGT come from the germline V gene. The chain's CDR3 is CASSVGSSPLHF. CDR3 nucleotides: TGTGCCAGCAGTGTCGGAAGCTCACCCCTCCACTTT.

This chain uses TRBV24-1 with TRBJ1-5, with 9 bases identical to TRBD1. CDR3 length: 15 residues. With V trimmed by 4 bases and J by 5 bases, 5 bases remained unmatched. The V gene's germline CDR1 is KGHDR and CDR2 SFDVKD. The CDR3 loop reads CATSDIQGADQPQHF. In DNA, the CDR3 is TGTGCCACCAGTGACATACAGGGGGCGGATCAGCCCCAGCATTTT.

V gene TRBV28 combines with J gene TRBJ1-2; D is undetermined. The CDR3 is 12 residues long. The germline V gene has CDR1 MDHEN and CDR2 SYDVKM. The V gene lost 2 bases and the J gene lost 4 bases, with 5 bases spanning the gap. CDR3 DNA sequence: TGTGCCAGCAGTTTACACAGCTATGGCTACACCTTC. Translation: CASSLHSYGYTF.

Note on this clone: This specimen includes other DNA sequences encoding the same CDR3. The chain employs TRBV9 and TRBJ1-5, with D perhaps TRBD1 (5 bases). Deletions cut 0 bases from V and 0 bases from J, with 7 bases between. Germline CDR1 and CDR2: SGDLS and YYNGEE. This CDR3 has 15 residues. CDR3 coding DNA: TGTGCCAGCAGCGTAGAAGGGGTTAGCAATCAGCCCCAGCATTTT. As protein: CASSVEGVSNQPQHF.

V gene TRBV19 combines with J gene TRBJ2-6; D not resolved. Germline loops: CDR1 LNHDA, CDR2 SQIVND (reference sequence). The ends were cut back, 7 bases at V and 3 bases at J, with 10 bases in the middle. This CDR3 has 14 amino acids. The CDR3 sequence is CASTSGYGANVLTF. As DNA, the CDR3 is TGTGCCAGTACTTCAGGATATGGGGCCAACGTCCTGACTTTC.

The V and J genes are TRBV6-6 and TRBJ2-5, with D possibly matching TRBD1 (6 bases). This CDR3 comprises 15 residues. The germline V gene encodes CDR1 MNHNY and CDR2 SVGAGI (reference sequence). V lost 1 base, J lost 6 bases, and 15 bases lay in between. The CDR3 loop reads CASSYYYRVEKTQYF. For the CDR3, the DNA is TGTGCCAGCAGTTACTATTACAGGGTCGAGAAGACCCAGTACTTC.

The chain combines TRBV10-3 with TRBJ1-2; 9 bases fit TRBD1. The CDR3 length is 15 residues. CDR1 is ENHRY, CDR2 SYGVKD, per germline. The V and J ends lost 3 bases and 3 bases, in that order; junction bases with no gene match: 5. The CDR3 is CAISERGQGDYGYTF. The CDR3, as DNA: TGTGCCATCAGTGAAAGGGGACAGGGAGACTATGGCTACACCTTC.

The chain uses TRBV10-3 and TRBJ1-1; D not certain. V was trimmed by 4 bases and J by 5 bases, leaving 8 bases between them. Germline CDR1 reads ENHRY; CDR2 reads SYGVKD. CDR3 length: 12 amino acids. The CDR3 nucleotides read TGTGCCATCAGTGTATCGGGGACTGAAGCTTTCTTT. Protein sequence: CAISVSGTEAFF.

V is TRBV12-5 and J is TRBJ1-2; D is ambiguous. The CDR3 loop spans 16 amino acids. The germline V gene encodes CDR1 LGHNT and CDR2 FRNRAP. With 3 bases removed from V and 0 bases from J, the gap between germline ends came to 14 bases. The CDR3 spells CASGFPRSVANYGYTF. In nucleotides, the CDR3 is TGTGCTAGTGGTTTCCCCCGGAGCGTAGCTAACTATGGCTACACCTTC.

J is TRBJ1-1 and V is TRBV2; D unclear. V shed 6 bases and J shed 3 bases, with 8 bases lying between them. The CDR3 spans 12 residues. Per germline, CDR1 SNHLY and CDR2 FYNNEI. The CDR3 DNA follows: TGTGCCAGCAGGGGAGAGTACACTGAAGCTTTCTTT. Encoded protein: CASRGEYTEAFF.

The chain recombines TRBV27 with TRBJ1-1; 8 bases agree with TRBD1. This CDR3 has 14 amino acids. J gave up 0 bases and V 5 bases, and 2 bases lay outside the gene matches. CDR1 is MNHEY, CDR2 SMNVEV, per germline (reference sequence). CDR3 protein: CASSKTGVNTEAFF. The DNA of the CDR3 is TGTGCCAGCAGTAAGACAGGGGTGAACACTGAAGCTTTCTTT.

V and J are TRBV29-1 and TRBJ1-2; D is ambiguous. Looked up from germline, CDR1 is SQVTM and CDR2 is ANQGSEA. V was cut by 3 bases and J by 1 base, with 9 bases left in between. The CDR3 totals 13 residues. The CDR3, as DNA: TGCAGCGTTGAGAGAAGAGTTAACTATGGCTACACCTTC. The encoded protein is CSVERRVNYGYTF. The full variable domain, in which reference TRBV29-1 and TRBJ1-2 provide the parts outside the CDR3, is SAVISQKPSRDICQRGTSLTIQCQVDSQVTMMFWYRQQPGQSLTLIATANQGSEATYESGFVIDKFPISRPNLTFSTLTVSNMSPEDSSIYLCSVERRVNYGYTFGSGTRLTVV.

V gene TRBV5-1 combines with J gene TRBJ2-3, with D perhaps being TRBD1 or TRBD2 (6 bases each). V lost 1 base, J lost 0 bases, and 18 bases lay in between. The germline V gene has CDR1 SGHRS and CDR2 YFSETQ. This CDR3 comprises 18 residues. CDR3 nucleotide sequence: TGCGCCAGCAGCTTGCCCACTGGAGGGGGACCTAGCACAGATACGCAGTATTTT. As protein: CASSLPTGGGPSTDTQYF. The complete variable domain, with remaining parts taken from reference TRBV5-1 and TRBJ2-3, reads KAGVTQTPRYLIKTRGQQVTLSCSPISGHRSVSWYQQTPGQGLQFLFEYFSETQRNKGNFPGRFSGRQFSNSRSEMNVSTLELGDSALYLCASSLPTGGGPSTDTQYFGPGTRLTVL.